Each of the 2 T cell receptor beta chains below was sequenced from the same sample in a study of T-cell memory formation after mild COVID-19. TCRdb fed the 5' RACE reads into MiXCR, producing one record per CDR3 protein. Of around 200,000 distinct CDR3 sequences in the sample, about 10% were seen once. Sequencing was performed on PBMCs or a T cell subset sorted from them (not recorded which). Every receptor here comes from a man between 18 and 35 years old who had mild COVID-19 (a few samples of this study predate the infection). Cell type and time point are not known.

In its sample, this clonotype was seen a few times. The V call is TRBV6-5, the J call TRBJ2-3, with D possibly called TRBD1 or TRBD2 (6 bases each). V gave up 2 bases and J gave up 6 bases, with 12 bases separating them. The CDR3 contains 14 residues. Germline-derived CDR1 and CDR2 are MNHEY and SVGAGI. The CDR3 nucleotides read TGTGCCAGCAGTTACGGGGGGCCAGGTGATACGCAGTATTTT. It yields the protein CASSYGGPGDTQYF.

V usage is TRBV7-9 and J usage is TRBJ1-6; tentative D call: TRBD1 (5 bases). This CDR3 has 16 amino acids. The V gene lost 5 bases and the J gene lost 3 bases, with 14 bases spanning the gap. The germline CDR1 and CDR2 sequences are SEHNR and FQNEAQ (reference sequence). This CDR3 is CASSPGSGDYNSPLHF. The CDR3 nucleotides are TGTGCCAGCAGCCCCGGGTCGGGGGACTATAATTCACCCCTCCACTTT.